Following are 21 T cell receptor beta chains from one sample sequenced in a study of preoperative IRX-2 immunotherapy in early breast cancer. The treatment: preoperative locoregional IRX-2 cytokine immunotherapy. Using immunoSEQ multiplex PCR, the repertoire was profiled, and TCRdb retains in-frame clones only, with some absent. Of some 59,000 clones listed, around 94% are singletons. This material was obtained from a patient treated with IRX-2 immunotherapy. The source is a human donor with breast cancer.

V and J are TRBV30 and TRBJ1-3; 9 positions match TRBD1. After removal of 4 bases from V and 0 bases from J, the junction contained 7 bases not matched to a gene. CDR1 is GTSNPN, CDR2 SVGIG, per germline (reference sequence). This CDR3 is built from 16 residues. CDR3 in amino acids: CAWTTGGAISGNTIYF. CDR3 bases: TGTGCCTGGACGACAGGGGGAGCGATCTCTGGAAACACCATATATTTT.

V is TRBV7-2 and J is TRBJ2-3, with 7 positions matching TRBD2. The CDR3 totals 17 residues. After removal of 5 bases from V and 6 bases from J, the junction contained 17 bases not matched to a gene. Germline CDR1 SGHTA, CDR2 FQGNSA. As DNA, the CDR3 is TGTGCCAGCAGCACCCAAGGCCATCTGGGGGGGAGGGATACGCAGTATTTT. Amino acid sequence: CASSTQGHLGGRDTQYF.

The rearrangement uses TRBV5-1 and TRBJ2-7; 10 bases agree with TRBD2. The CDR3 totals 18 residues. The germline CDR1 and CDR2 sequences are SGHRS and YFSETQ. The V gene end was trimmed by 3 bases and the J gene end by 3 bases; junction bases not matched to a gene: 15. The CDR3 sequence: CASSWSGSLASGSYEQYF. CDR3 DNA: TGCGCCAGCAGCTGGTCGGGGAGTCTGGCTAGCGGGAGCTACGAGCAGTACTTC.

The chain recombines TRBV30 with TRBJ1-4; D perhaps matches TRBD1 (6 bases). This CDR3 contains 14 residues. Trimming pared 6 bases from V and 2 bases from J, leaving 13 bases between. Germline V gene data show CDR1 as GTSNPN and CDR2 as SVGIG (reference sequence). The CDR3 here is CACKKRGTNEKLFF. The DNA for the CDR3 is TGTGCCTGTAAAAAGAGGGGGACTAATGAAAAACTGTTTTTT. Using reference TRBV30 and TRBJ1-4 for the parts outside the CDR3, the full variable domain is SQTIHQWPATLVQPVGSPLSLECTVEGTSNPNLYWYRQAAGRGLQLLFYSVGIGQISSEVPQNLSASRPQDRQFILSSKKLLLSDSGFYLCACKKRGTNEKLFFGSGTQLSVL.

The chain has TRBV27 and TRBJ2-1, with 11 positions matching TRBD2. V lost 10 bases and J lost 4; bases outside the gene matches: 9. Germline V gives CDR1 MNHEY, CDR2 SMNVEV (reference sequence). The CDR3 spans 15 residues. The CDR3 region has the DNA TGTGCCACCACACAGACTAGCGGGAATTACAATGAGCAGTTCTTC. Protein sequence: CATTQTSGNYNEQFF.

The genes are TRBV30 and TRBJ2-5; D gene uncertain. The germline V gene encodes CDR1 GTSNPN and CDR2 SVGIG (reference sequence). This CDR3 region has 12 residues. Trimming stripped 3 bases from V and 0 bases from J, with 5 bases between. In DNA form, the CDR3 reads TGTGCCTGGAGACAGTACCAAGAGACCCAGTACTTC. This encodes CAWRQYQETQYF.

About this clone itself: Other DNA sequences from this sample encode an identical CDR3 as well. This rearrangement joins TRBV29-1 to TRBJ1-2, with D possibly matching TRBD1 (6 bases). V lost 8 bases to trimming and J lost 3 bases, with 19 bases between them. Looked up from germline, CDR1 is SQVTM and CDR2 is ANQGSEA. The CDR3 has 14 residues. The DNA for the CDR3 is TGCAGCACAGGGCAGTTGGGTCGGGACTATGGCTACACCTTC. Residues: CSTGQLGRDYGYTF.

This chain connects TRBV6-1 to TRBJ2-7; D gene uncertain. This CDR3 has 14 residues. V lost 6 bases, J lost 0 bases, and 12 bases lay in between. Looked up from germline, CDR1 is MNHNS and CDR2 is SASEGT. This chain's CDR3 is CASSAVVSSYEQYF. The CDR3 region has the DNA TGTGCCAGCAGCGCAGTGGTTAGCTCCTACGAGCAGTACTTC.

This sequence joins TRBV27 and TRBJ2-7; TRBD1 matches 7 bases. The CDR3 runs to 18 residues. V shed 2 bases, J shed 2 bases, and the junction held 15 bases outside the gene matches. CDR1 MNHEY and CDR2 SMNVEV come from the germline V gene (reference sequence). CDR3 DNA: TGTGCCAGCAGTTTAAGGTACAGGGGAACCAGGGACACCTACGAGCAGTACTTC. This codes for CASSLRYRGTRDTYEQYF.

As DNA, the CDR3 is TGCGCCAGCAGCGGTGGGGGCGCGAGTTTAGGAAACACCATATATTTT. Its protein product is CASSGGGASLGNTIYF. The chain combines TRBV5-1 with TRBJ1-3; maybe TRBD1 (6 bases). The V end lost 4 bases, the J end lost 4 bases, and 18 bases lay between the germline ends. There are 16 residues in the CDR3. Germline V gene data show CDR1 as SGHRS and CDR2 as YFSETQ.

This clone was picked up a small number of times. The chain uses TRBV5-4 and TRBJ1-4; the D gene is possibly TRBD1 (6 bases). The CDR3 totals 14 residues. The germline V gene has CDR1 SGHNT and CDR2 YYREEE (reference sequence). V was cut by 6 bases and J by 8 bases, with 17 bases left in between. The CDR3 sequence is CASTLQGVKEKLFF. In DNA form, the CDR3 reads TGTGCCAGCACCTTACAGGGAGTAAAGGAAAAACTGTTTTTT. The full variable domain, completed using reference TRBV5-4 and TRBJ1-4, is ETGVTQSPTHLIKTRGQQVTLRCSSQSGHNTVSWYQQALGQGPQFIFQYYREEENGRGNFPPRFSGLQFPNYSSELNVNALELDDSALYLCASTLQGVKEKLFFGSGTQLSVL.

The chain combines TRBV4-3 with TRBJ2-6; D call uncertain. The CDR3 has 16 residues. Germline CDR1 reads LGHNA; CDR2 reads YSLEER. V shed 1 base and J shed 0 bases, with 7 bases lying between them. In nucleotides, the CDR3 is TGCGCCAGCAGCCAAGGAATCGGCTCTGGGGCCAACGTCCTGACTTTC. Translated, it gives CASSQGIGSGANVLTF.

The chain uses TRBV6-1 and TRBJ2-7; D might be TRBD1 (5 bases). Trimming shortened V by 4 bases and J by 0 bases, and 10 bases separated the two germline ends. Germline loops: CDR1 MNHNS, CDR2 SASEGT. The CDR3 extends over 14 amino acids. The CDR3 region is CASSVDISSYEQYF. The CDR3 nucleotides read TGTGCCAGCAGTGTGGACATTAGCTCCTACGAGCAGTACTTC.

This clone has just one count. The gene calls are TRBV28 and TRBJ1-5; 7 nucleotides align to TRBD1. The V gene's germline CDR1 is MDHEN and CDR2 SYDVKM. V shed 10 bases and J 6 bases; nucleotides not matched to a gene: 6. This CDR3 has 12 residues. The CDR3 reads CATRTGGQPQHF. CDR3 coding DNA: TGTGCCACCAGGACAGGAGGTCAGCCCCAGCATTTT.

The chain employs TRBV18 and TRBJ1-6, with unresolved D. The V end lost 8 bases, the J end lost 2 bases, and 7 bases lay between the germline ends. The CDR3 sequence is 13 residues long. From germline, CDR1 is KGHSH and CDR2 LQKENI. The CDR3 DNA reads as TGTGCCAGCAAGAGCGCCTATAATTCACCCCTCCACTTT. Translation: CASKSAYNSPLHF. Drawing the rest from reference TRBV18 and TRBJ1-6, the complete variable domain is NAGVMQNPRHLVRRRGQEARLRCSPMKGHSHVYWYRQLPEEGLKFMVYLQKENIIDESGMPKERFSAEFPKEGPSILRIQQVVRGDSAAYFCASKSAYNSPLHFGNGTRLTVT.

The chain combines TRBV29-1 with TRBJ2-7; tentative D call: TRBD1 (5 bases). V lost 7 bases and J 5 bases, leaving 12 bases between the germline ends. Germline assignment: CDR1 SQVTM and CDR2 ANQGSEA. The CDR3 sequence is 11 residues long. CDR3 sequence reads: CSGTQGHEQYF. DNA of the CDR3: TGCAGCGGAACGCAGGGCCACGAGCAGTACTTC.

The V and J genes are TRBV7-9 and TRBJ1-5; D is undetermined. The CDR3 covers 13 residues. The germline gives CDR1 SEHNR, CDR2 FQNEAQ (reference sequence). The germline V and J ends were trimmed by 1 base and 6 bases, with 7 bases remaining between them. As DNA, the CDR3 is TGTGCCAGCAGCTTAGTCGCGGGTCAGCCCCAGCATTTT. This gives the protein CASSLVAGQPQHF.

The rearrangement links TRBV5-4 to TRBJ2-3; D could derive from TRBD1 or TRBD2 (5 bases each). Germline CDR1 and CDR2: SGHNT and YYREEE (reference sequence). V was clipped by 4 bases and J by 0 bases, with 12 bases between them. The CDR3 loop spans 15 amino acids. CDR3 in amino acids: CASSGPGPSTDTQYF. Here the CDR3 DNA reads TGTGCCAGCAGCGGTCCGGGGCCGAGCACAGATACGCAGTATTTT.

The chain links TRBV4-3 to TRBJ2-3; 9 bases are a match to TRBD1. The CDR3 consists of 16 residues. The germline V gene encodes CDR1 LGHNA and CDR2 YSLEER. J gave up 4 bases and V 6 bases, and 11 bases lay outside the gene matches. CDR3 sequence reads: CASSRRRGTGSDTQYF. The CDR3 DNA reads as TGCGCCAGCAGTCGAAGACGGGGGACAGGGTCAGATACGCAGTATTTT.

CDR3 residues: CASKGSRWAGELFF. As DNA, the CDR3 is TGTGCCAGCAAGGGTAGCCGATGGGCCGGGGAGCTGTTTTTT. The V gene is TRBV27, the J gene TRBJ2-2; D gene ambiguous. This CDR3 is built from 14 residues. CDR1 is MNHEY and CDR2 is SMNVEV in the germline V gene (reference sequence). V was trimmed by 7 bases and J by 6 bases, leaving 15 bases between them.

V is TRBV28 and J is TRBJ1-2; D unresolved. The CDR3 is made up of 13 amino acids. V lost 2 bases to trimming and J lost 8 bases, with 12 bases between them. Germline CDR1 and CDR2: MDHEN and SYDVKM. Here the CDR3 reads CASSLISGSGYTF. Written as DNA, the CDR3 is TGTGCCAGCAGTTTAATCTCGGGATCGGGCTACACCTTC.